These 22 T cell receptor beta chains originate from one sample sequenced in a study of blood T cell repertoires in COVID-19. Method: immunoSEQ multiplex PCR; TCRdb's copy keeps in-frame clones and lacks some. The profile shows 140,000 to 150,000 clones, over 80% of them singletons. Specimen: peripheral blood. All receptors derive from a young man with COVID-19, enrolled during active disease.

This clone has a single count. The chain has TRBV4-1 and TRBJ2-1, with 7 bases aligning to TRBD2. Germline V gene lookup returns CDR1 MGHRA and CDR2 YSYEKL. After removal of 3 bases from V and 3 bases from J, the junction contained 11 bases not matched to a gene. CDR3 length: 17 amino acids. CDR3: CASSQGPGSGFYNEQFF. The DNA for the CDR3 is TGCGCCAGCAGCCAGGGGCCGGGTAGCGGGTTCTACAATGAGCAGTTCTTC.

This sequence joins TRBV10-3 and TRBJ2-1; 9 bases are shared with TRBD2. V shed 2 bases, J shed 15 bases, and the junction held 14 bases outside the gene matches. This CDR3 spans 15 amino acids. Germline CDR1 reads ENHRY; CDR2 reads SYGVKD. In nucleotides, the CDR3 is TGTGCCATCAGTGAGGATCCTAGCGGGACCCTCCTTTGGTTCTTC. This translates into CAISEDPSGTLLWFF.

The chain has TRBV4-1 and TRBJ1-2; TRBD1 might be the D (5 bases). CDR3 length equals 13 residues. The ends were cut back, 3 bases at V and 8 bases at J, with 13 bases in the middle. Germline V gives CDR1 MGHRA, CDR2 YSYEKL. The CDR3 loop reads CASSQEGMSGYTF. The CDR3 nucleotides read TGCGCCAGCAGCCAGGAGGGGATGTCGGGCTACACCTTC.

This clone was observed once. The chain is built from TRBV5-1 and TRBJ2-5; TRBD2 matches 9 bases. V trimming: 0 bases; J trimming: 13 bases; junction bases outside the gene matches: 10. This CDR3 contains 14 residues. CDR1 and CDR2 (germline): SGHRS, YFSETQ. In nucleotides, the CDR3 is TGCGCCAGCAGCTTGGCGGTAGCGGGGGCTCGGGGGTACTTC. Amino acids: CASSLAVAGARGYF.

This clone has just a few counts. The chain has TRBV6-5 and TRBJ1-2; TRBD1 aligns across 9 bases. The CDR3 is 14 amino acids. The V gene's germline CDR1 is MNHEY and CDR2 SVGAGI. V was clipped by 9 bases and J by 8 bases; unmatched bases: 13. The DNA for the CDR3 is TGTGCCAGTGTGGGCAGACAGGGGGTGCGAGGCTACACCTTC. Its protein is CASVGRQGVRGYTF.

The chain employs TRBV5-4 and TRBJ2-7, with TRBD2 identical over 12 bases. The CDR3 extends over 16 amino acids. Trimming removed 0 bases from V and 0 bases from J; junction bases left unmatched: 1. Germline V gene lookup returns CDR1 SGHNT and CDR2 YYREEE (reference sequence). In nucleotides, the CDR3 is TGTGCCAGCAGCTTGGTGGGACTAGCGGGCTCCTACGAGCAGTACTTC. Translated, it gives CASSLVGLAGSYEQYF.

The chain recombines TRBV6-2 or TRBV6-3 with TRBJ2-7; 8 positions match TRBD2. V gave up 5 bases and J gave up 4 bases; unmatched junction bases: 7. The germline V gene encodes CDR1 MNHEY and CDR2 SVGEGT. The CDR3 totals 14 residues. CDR3 in DNA: TGTGCCAGCAGTCCCCAGCGGGAGAGGTACGAGCAGTACTTC. Encoded protein: CASSPQRERYEQYF.

This clone was counted once. CDR3 in amino acids: CASNTGMLAGELFF. Written as DNA, the CDR3 is TGTGCCAGCAATACAGGGATGTTAGCCGGGGAGCTGTTTTTT. V and J are TRBV6-5 and TRBJ2-2; TRBD1 is a possible D gene (6 bases). V was pared by 7 bases and J by 6 bases, with 15 bases between. Germline CDR1 is MNHEY and CDR2 is SVGAGI. The CDR3 spans 14 residues.

The chain joins TRBV28 to TRBJ1-1, with TRBD1 as a possible D gene (5 bases). V lost 7 bases and J lost 0, with 18 bases in between. The CDR3 consists of 16 residues. Germline V gene sequence: CDR1 MDHEN, CDR2 SYDVKM. CDR3 sequence (DNA): TGTGCCAGCATCGATCCGGGGACTCGGATGAACACTGAAGCTTTCTTT. This gives the protein CASIDPGTRMNTEAFF.

V gene TRBV3-1 (or the pseudogene TRBV3-2) combines with J gene TRBJ2-7, with a weak D call TRBD1 (5 bases). The length of the CDR3 is 16 residues. Looked up from germline, CDR1 is LGHDT and CDR2 is YNNKEL (reference sequence). Trimming pared 0 bases from V and 3 bases from J, leaving 15 bases between. The CDR3 DNA reads as TGTGCCAGCAGCCAAGAAGGAGTGCAGGGAAGCTACGAGCAGTACTTC. As protein: CASSQEGVQGSYEQYF.

The chain combines TRBV7-3 with TRBJ2-2, with D perhaps matching TRBD2 (5 bases). The CDR3 loop spans 15 amino acids. Trimming took 6 bases from V and 4 from J, leaving 15 bases between them. The V gene's germline CDR1 is SGHTA and CDR2 FQGTGA. In DNA form, the CDR3 reads TGTGCCAGCAGTCCTAGCTTGTCGGGCACCGGGGAGCTGTTTTTT. Residues: CASSPSLSGTGELFF.

The chain recombines TRBV6-2 or TRBV6-3 with TRBJ1-4; no clear D gene. The V end lost 4 bases, the J end lost 0 bases, and 3 bases lay between the germline ends. In germline, CDR1 is MNHEY, CDR2 SVGEGT. This CDR3 spans 13 amino acids. CDR3 sequence reads: CASSSATNEKLFF. The CDR3 nucleotides are TGTGCCAGCAGTTCTGCAACTAATGAAAAACTGTTTTTT.

J is TRBJ2-1 and V is TRBV10-3; 8 nucleotides align to TRBD2. CDR1 is ENHRY and CDR2 is SYGVKD in the germline V gene. V trimming: 10 bases; J trimming: 5 bases; junction bases outside the gene matches: 16. The CDR3 length is 16 residues. The CDR3: CATAYGPGSGNNEQFF. The CDR3 DNA is TGTGCCACCGCCTATGGGCCAGGTAGCGGGAACAATGAGCAGTTCTTC.

The chain uses TRBV28 and TRBJ2-1; D call uncertain. The CDR3 consists of 12 residues. Trimming cost V 5 bases and J 8 bases, with 10 bases left between them. Germline loops: CDR1 MDHEN, CDR2 SYDVKM. CDR3 sequence (DNA): TGTGCCAGCAGTCATAGCAGCGATGAGCAGTTCTTC. Translated, it gives CASSHSSDEQFF.

This sequence joins TRBV3-1 (or the pseudogene TRBV3-2) and TRBJ1-3, with D uncertain. CDR3 length equals 13 residues. The ends were cut back, 4 bases at V and 2 bases at J, with 6 bases in the middle. Germline CDR1 reads LGHDT; CDR2 reads YNNKEL (reference sequence). The CDR3 region is CASSPEPGNTIYF. The CDR3 region has the DNA TGTGCCAGCAGCCCTGAGCCTGGAAACACCATATATTTT.

Details on this clone: The sample holds other DNA sequences that translate to the same CDR3. V gene TRBV5-1 combines with J gene TRBJ1-6; a weak D match, TRBD1 (5 bases). Germline assignment: CDR1 SGHRS and CDR2 YFSETQ. This CDR3 contains 14 residues. Deletions cut 2 bases from V and 4 bases from J, with 7 bases between. CDR3 sequence reads: CASSFDSYNSPLHF. The CDR3 DNA reads as TGCGCCAGCAGCTTCGACAGTTATAATTCACCCCTCCACTTT.

The sample holds a few counts of this clone. The V gene is TRBV6-2 or TRBV6-3, the J gene TRBJ1-2; 12 positions match TRBD1. V trimming: 5 bases; J trimming: 8 bases; junction bases outside the gene matches: 9. The CDR3 totals 15 residues. The germline V gene encodes CDR1 MNHEY and CDR2 SVGEGT. CDR3 amino acids: CASSTLPGTGGGYTF. The CDR3, as DNA: TGTGCCAGCAGTACCCTTCCAGGGACAGGGGGCGGCTACACCTTC.

Written as DNA, the CDR3 is TGTGCCACCAGCCCCGGGACAGGGAGGATTGGCTACACCTTC. It specifies CATSPGTGRIGYTF. The chain employs TRBV15 and TRBJ1-2; 9 bases line up with TRBD1. Per the germline V gene, CDR1 is LNHNV and CDR2 is YYDKDF (reference sequence). The CDR3 is made up of 14 amino acids. The J segment lost 7 bases and the V segment lost 5 bases, leaving 8 bases of the junction unmatched. Full variable domain (missing parts from reference TRBV15 and TRBJ1-2): DAMVIQNPRYQVTQFGKPVTLSCSQTLNHNVMYWYQQKSSQAPKLLFHYYDKDFNNEADTPDNFQSRRPNTSFCFLDIRSPGLGDTAMYLCATSPGTGRIGYTFGSGTRLTVV.

V gene TRBV11-3 combines with J gene TRBJ2-7, with TRBD2 matching 7 bases. Trimming cost V 5 bases and J 2 bases; bases outside gene matches: 9. In germline, CDR1 is SGHNT, CDR2 YENEEA. This CDR3 is built from 15 residues. CDR3 sequence: CASSPLGAGPYEQYF. CDR3 DNA sequence: TGTGCCAGCAGCCCTCTTGGAGCGGGACCCTACGAGCAGTACTTC. Looking up the rest from reference TRBV11-3 and TRBJ2-7 gives the full variable domain: EAGVVQSPRYKIIEKKQPVAFWCNPISGHNTLYWYLQNLGQGPELLIRYENEEAVDDSQLPKDRFSAERLKGVDSTLKIQPAELGDSAVYLCASSPLGAGPYEQYFGPGTRLTVT.

The chain recombines TRBV27 with TRBJ1-1; D not resolved. This CDR3 region has 15 residues. V was trimmed by 8 bases and J by 3 bases, leaving 19 bases between them. The germline CDR1 and CDR2 sequences are MNHEY and SMNVEV (reference sequence). Here the CDR3 DNA reads TGTGCCAGCCGGAGAGGATCCGGGTCGGACACTGAAGCTTTCTTT. Translating it yields CASRRGSGSDTEAFF.

The chain combines TRBV28 with TRBJ1-2; D ambiguous. V shed 2 bases and J shed 4 bases, with 8 bases lying between them. CDR1 is MDHEN, CDR2 SYDVKM, per germline. The CDR3 length is 13 residues. The CDR3 here is CASSLMTTYGYTF. The CDR3 DNA follows: TGTGCCAGCAGTTTAATGACAACCTATGGCTACACCTTC.

The chain has TRBV5-6 and TRBJ1-4, with D perhaps TRBD1 (5 bases). The CDR3 is 14 amino acids. Trimming took 0 bases from V and 6 from J, leaving 9 bases between them. Germline loops: CDR1 SGHDT, CDR2 YYEEEE. Here the CDR3 reads CASSLAEGDEKLFF. DNA of the CDR3: TGTGCCAGCAGCTTGGCCGAAGGGGATGAAAAACTGTTTTTT.